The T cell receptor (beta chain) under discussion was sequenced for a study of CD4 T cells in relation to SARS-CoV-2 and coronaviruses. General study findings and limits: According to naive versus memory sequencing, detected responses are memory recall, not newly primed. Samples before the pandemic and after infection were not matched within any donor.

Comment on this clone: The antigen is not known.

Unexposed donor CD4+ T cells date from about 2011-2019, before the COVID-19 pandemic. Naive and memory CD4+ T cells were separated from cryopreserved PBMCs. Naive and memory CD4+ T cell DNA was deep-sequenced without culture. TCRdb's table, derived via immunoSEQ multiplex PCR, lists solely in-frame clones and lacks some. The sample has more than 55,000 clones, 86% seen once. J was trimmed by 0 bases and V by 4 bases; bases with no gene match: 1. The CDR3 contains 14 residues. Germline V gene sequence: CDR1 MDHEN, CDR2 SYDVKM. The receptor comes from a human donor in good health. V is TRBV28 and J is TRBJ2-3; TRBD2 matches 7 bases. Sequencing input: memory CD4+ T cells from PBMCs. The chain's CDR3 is CASSSSGSTDTQYF. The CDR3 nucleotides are TGTGCCAGCAGTTCTAGCGGTAGCACAGATACGCAGTATTTT.